This T cell receptor (beta chain) originates from a study of neoadjuvant anti-PD-1 for oral cavity cancer. Across the whole study: Patients mostly received three to four biweekly nivolumab doses at 3 mg/kg before surgery.

Trimming took 0 bases from V and 2 from J, leaving 12 bases between them. This CDR3 has 16 residues. Germline lookup yields CDR1 SGHRS and CDR2 YFSETQ. Clones were sequenced by immunoSEQ multiplex PCR, and TCRdb holds only the in-frame ones, with some missing. The sample lists about 14,000 clones, nearly 75% occurring once. As to time point: after neoadjuvant nivolumab, at surgical resection. The chain is built from TRBV5-1 and TRBJ2-1; D possibly corresponds to TRBD1 (6 bases). The sample in question was PBMCs, obtained after nivolumab (anti-PD-1) treatment. The receptor was derived from a person between 35 and 79 years old with oral cavity squamous cell carcinoma. The CDR3 DNA reads as TGCGCCAGCAGCTTGGATAGATCAGGGGCCTACAATGAGCAGTTCTTC. This sequence encodes CASSLDRSGAYNEQFF. The whole variable domain, filled in from reference TRBV5-1 and TRBJ2-1, reads KAGVTQTPRYLIKTRGQQVTLSCSPISGHRSVSWYQQTPGQGLQFLFEYFSETQRNKGNFPGRFSGRQFSNSRSEMNVSTLELGDSALYLCASSLDRSGAYNEQFFGPGTRLTVL.